This T cell receptor beta chain was sequenced in a study of T cells in localized non-small cell lung cancer. The study's findings and limits: A median around 57 of the top 100 tumor clones appeared in adjacent lung. Tumor samples were not multi-region, leaving intratumor heterogeneity unexcluded.

Details on this clone: What it binds is not known.

This CDR3 comprises 17 residues. V lost 7 bases to trimming and J lost 0 bases; unmatched junction nucleotides: 12. Germline assignment: CDR1 SGHDT and CDR2 YYEEEE. Assay used: immunoSEQ multiplex PCR; TCRdb lists only in-frame clones, some missing. The sample lists around 83,000 clones, about 78% occurring once. This TCR came from a man between 40 and 75 years old with stage II squamous cell lung carcinoma. This sample comprised PBMCs, obtained before any cancer treatment. V gene TRBV5-6 combines with J gene TRBJ2-3, with 9 bases identical to TRBD2. The CDR3 sequence: CASASGGPIASTDTQYF. Here the CDR3 DNA reads TGTGCCAGCGCAAGCGGGGGGCCAATCGCTAGCACAGATACGCAGTATTTT. Together with reference TRBV5-6 and TRBJ2-3, the CDR3 gives the full variable domain: DAGVTQSPTHLIKTRGQQVTLRCSPKSGHDTVSWYQQALGQGPQFIFQYYEEEERQRGNFPDRFSGHQFPNYSSELNVNALLLGDSALYLCASASGGPIASTDTQYFGPGTRLTVL.